These T cell receptor beta chains were read from a single sample in a study of blood T cell repertoires in COVID-19. TCRdb keeps only in-frame clones here, not all; method: immunoSEQ multiplex PCR. The sample includes 300,000 to 350,000 clones, roughly 90% of them seen just once. Specimen: PBMCs or T cells enriched from blood (not recorded which). These receptors originate from a woman aged 25 to 45 who had been exposed to COVID-19. CDR3s include the opening cysteine and the closing phenylalanine or tryptophan. Fields, in order: clone size, J gene, V gene, D gene, CDR3 DNA, CDR3 protein. A D gene is named only where the DNA matches it firmly. Expanded clones are given a class, and other clones once, few, many or no size at all.

clone_size: .; j_call: TRBJ2-1; v_call: TRBV24-1; d_call: TRBD2; cdr3_nt: TGTGCCACCAGTGATTCCCAGCGGGGGGGATCCTACAATGAGCAGTTCTTC; cdr3_aa: CATSDSQRGGSYNEQFF
clone_size: .; j_call: TRBJ1-5; v_call: TRBV6-5; d_call: .; cdr3_nt: TGTGCCAGCACCCTGACGGGGCGGGGTCAGCCCCAGCATTTT; cdr3_aa: CASTLTGRGQPQHF
clone_size: .; j_call: TRBJ1-3; v_call: TRBV7-9; d_call: .; cdr3_nt: TGTGCCACCTATCCGGGGACACACTCTGGAAACACCATATATTTT; cdr3_aa: CATYPGTHSGNTIYF
clone_size: .; j_call: TRBJ2-3; v_call: TRBV19; d_call: TRBD2; cdr3_nt: TGTGCCAGTAGTGTGACTAGCGGAGATACGCAGTATTTT; cdr3_aa: CASSVTSGDTQYF
clone_size: .; j_call: TRBJ1-3; v_call: TRBV10-3; d_call: TRBD1; cdr3_nt: TGTGCCATCAGCCTAGGGACAGGGTGGGGAAACACCATATATTTT; cdr3_aa: CAISLGTGWGNTIYF
clone_size: .; j_call: TRBJ2-7; v_call: TRBV20-1; d_call: TRBD1; cdr3_nt: TGCAGTGCTAGTAAGGGGGCGAGCTCCTACGAGCAGTACTTC; cdr3_aa: CSASKGASSYEQYF
clone_size: .; j_call: TRBJ2-7; v_call: TRBV2; d_call: TRBD1; cdr3_nt: TGTGCCAGCAGTGCAGACAGGGGCGGGGACGAGCAGTACTTC; cdr3_aa: CASSADRGGDEQYF
clone_size: .; j_call: TRBJ1-2; v_call: TRBV6-5; d_call: TRBD1; cdr3_nt: TGTGCCAGTCATAAACAGGGGGCGAGACTATATGGCTACACCTTC; cdr3_aa: CASHKQGARLYGYTF
clone_size: few; j_call: TRBJ1-4; v_call: TRBV6-5; d_call: .; cdr3_nt: TGTGCCAGCGGAGATGACGTAACAGGGCATGAAAAACTGTTTTTT; cdr3_aa: CASGDDVTGHEKLFF
clone_size: once; j_call: TRBJ1-6; v_call: TRBV12-3/TRBV12-4; d_call: .; cdr3_nt: TGTGCCAGCAGTGGGGGCGGTTCACCCCTCCACTTT; cdr3_aa: CASSGGGSPLHF
clone_size: .; j_call: TRBJ2-3; v_call: TRBV10-3; d_call: .; cdr3_nt: TGTGCCATCAGTGGAACAGGGTCGGCAGATACGCAGTATTTT; cdr3_aa: CAISGTGSADTQYF
clone_size: .; j_call: TRBJ2-5; v_call: TRBV27; d_call: TRBD1; cdr3_nt: TGTGCCAGCAGTTTGATGGCTAGCCCGCAGGGGGCCCAGTACTTC; cdr3_aa: CASSLMASPQGAQYF
clone_size: .; j_call: TRBJ2-1; v_call: TRBV9; d_call: TRBD2; cdr3_nt: TGTGCCAGCAGCGTAGGGCCGGGGGGGTACTACAATGAGCAGTTCTTC; cdr3_aa: CASSVGPGGYYNEQFF
clone_size: .; j_call: TRBJ1-4; v_call: TRBV19; d_call: .; cdr3_nt: TGTGCCAGTAGCCCCCGGAGGGAGGCAACTAATGAAAAACTGTTTTTT; cdr3_aa: CASSPRREATNEKLFF
clone_size: once; j_call: TRBJ2-7; v_call: TRBV30; d_call: TRBD2; cdr3_nt: TGTGCCTGGAGTCGACGCGGGGGGCCCTCCGGGGAGCAGTACTTC; cdr3_aa: CAWSRRGGPSGEQYF
clone_size: .; j_call: TRBJ2-6; v_call: TRBV6-5; d_call: .; cdr3_nt: TGTGCCAGCAGCCCACGACAGGCCAACGTCCTGACTTTC; cdr3_aa: CASSPRQANVLTF
clone_size: once; j_call: TRBJ1-1; v_call: TRBV7-9; d_call: .; cdr3_nt: TGTGCCAGCAGCTTAGGGTCGGGGGGACCGAACACTGAAGCTTTCTTT; cdr3_aa: CASSLGSGGPNTEAFF
clone_size: .; j_call: TRBJ1-1; v_call: TRBV3-1/TRBV3-2; d_call: TRBD1; cdr3_nt: TGTGCCAGCAGCCACACGACAGGGTACACTGAAGCTTTCTTT; cdr3_aa: CASSHTTGYTEAFF